The entry that follows covers one T cell receptor beta chain sequence. Its antigen is not known. Germline and junction disagree at one end, which may indicate a read error. Primers used in a second PCR of about 6 to 11 cycles were a sample-barcoded 5' primer and a J-beta primer mix. One entry per CDR3 protein, called by TCRdb with MiXCR from the 5' RACE reads. The sample has fewer than 900,000 distinct CDR3 sequences; roughly 41% are singletons. The CDR3 has 16 residues. Germline lookup yields CDR1 KGHSH and CDR2 LQKENI. The data were taken from a study of blood T cells in healthy people across ages. Study-level points and caveats: TCR beta diversity, measured per million T cells, fell in a roughly linear way with age.

Sequenced input: blood. The chain links TRBV18 to TRBJ2-6; D ambiguous. This TCR derives from a woman aged 60-70 years in good health. CDR3 loop: CASSATPLSRANVLTF. The DNA of the CDR3 is TGTGCCAGCTCAGCCACCCCGCTCTCTAGGGCCAACGTCCTGACTTTC. The variable domain in full, completed from reference TRBV18 and TRBJ2-6, reads NAGVMQNPRHLVRRRGQEARLRCSPMKGHSHVYWYRQLPEEGLKFMVYLQKENIIDESGMPKERFSAEFPKEGPSILRIQQVVRGDSAAYFCASSATPLSRANVLTFGAGSRLTVL.